Below are 5 T cell receptor beta chains sequenced from a single sample in a study of cytomegalovirus exposure and HLA in healthy donors. The data were produced by immunoSEQ multiplex PCR, yet TCRdb's version contains in-frame clones alone and is incomplete. This table holds fewer than 150,000 clones, about 88% found once. Sequencing was done on a sample of PBMCs. Receptors were obtained from a man younger than 30 in good health and CMV-seropositive.

CDR3 nucleotides: TGCGCCAGCAGCCTACTAGCGGGAGGGGTTTATGAGCAGTTCTTC. It specifies CASSLLAGGVYEQFF. The gene calls are TRBV5-1 and TRBJ2-1; the match to TRBD2 covers 13 bases. Germline V gene data show CDR1 as SGHRS and CDR2 as YFSETQ. This CDR3 contains 15 residues. V lost 4 bases, J lost 8 bases, and 6 bases stayed unmatched.

This clone was counted between two and nine times. This sequence joins TRBV29-1 and TRBJ1-2; tentative D call: TRBD1 (6 bases). CDR3 length: 12 residues. Germline loops: CDR1 SQVTM, CDR2 ANQGSEA. Between the trimmed V and J ends, which lost 2 bases and 6 bases, there was a span of 10 bases. CDR3 bases: TGCAGCGTTGAACAGGGGAGTGATGGCTACACCTTC. Amino acids: CSVEQGSDGYTF. Complete variable domain (other parts from reference TRBV29-1 and TRBJ1-2): SAVISQKPSRDICQRGTSLTIQCQVDSQVTMMFWYRQQPGQSLTLIATANQGSEATYESGFVIDKFPISRPNLTFSTLTVSNMSPEDSSIYLCSVEQGSDGYTFGSGTRLTVV.

The chain employs TRBV28 and TRBJ1-1; 7 bases align to TRBD1. Trimming took 7 bases from V and 4 from J; bases not matched to a gene: 12. Germline CDR1 MDHEN, CDR2 SYDVKM. The CDR3 has 15 residues. CDR3 sequence reads: CASTKRTGLVTEAFF. DNA for the CDR3: TGTGCCAGCACAAAACGGACAGGTTTAGTCACTGAAGCTTTCTTT. Full variable domain (outside the CDR3, taken from reference TRBV28 and TRBJ1-1): DVKVTQSSRYLVKRTGEKVFLECVQDMDHENMFWYRQDPGLGLRLIYFSYDVKMKEKGDIPEGYSVSREKKERFSLILESASTNQTSMYLCASTKRTGLVTEAFFGQGTRLTVV.

The rearrangement links TRBV20-1 to TRBJ1-1, with D hard to call. The ends were cut back, 0 bases at V and 7 bases at J, with 6 bases in the middle. Germline CDR1 reads DFQATT; CDR2 reads SNEGSKA (reference sequence). This CDR3 region has 11 residues. The DNA for the CDR3 is TGCAGTGCTAGAGATCTTGTTGAAGCTTTCTTT. Translating gives CSARDLVEAFF.

The chain combines TRBV2 with TRBJ1-2; 7 bases line up with TRBD1. CDR1 is SNHLY, CDR2 FYNNEI, per germline. The length of the CDR3 is 15 residues. V was pared by 6 bases and J by 8 bases, with 15 bases of the junction left unmatched. The CDR3 reads CASRLGQSLFLGYTF. The DNA for the CDR3 is TGTGCCAGCAGACTGGGACAGAGCCTCTTCTTGGGCTACACCTTC.